A single sample gave rise to the 32 T cell receptor beta chains below, sequenced in a study of blood T cell repertoires in COVID-19. Generated by immunoSEQ multiplex PCR, the TCRdb table keeps only in-frame clones and is missing some. The repertoire holds some 300,000 clones, around nine tenths seen once, with less than 2% in the top ten. The sample comprised PBMCs or T cells enriched from blood (not recorded which). Receptors originate from a woman aged 40 to 55 who had recovered from COVID-19.

The chain recombines TRBV7-9 with TRBJ2-2; 7 bases agree with TRBD1. CDR3 size: 16 residues. V lost 3 bases, J lost 4 bases, and 8 bases stayed unmatched. Germline V gene data show CDR1 as SEHNR and CDR2 as FQNEAQ (reference sequence). CDR3 sequence (DNA): TGTGCCAGCAGCTTGAAGGGGGCCAGACTCACCGGGGAGCTGTTTTTT. Residues: CASSLKGARLTGELFF.

CDR3 sequence reads: CASSLSGGASYNEQFF. CDR3 DNA: TGTGCCAGCAGTCTTAGCGGGGGGGCTTCCTACAATGAGCAGTTCTTC. The chain carries TRBV2 and TRBJ2-1; 11 positions match TRBD2. The CDR3 has 16 residues. The ends lost 5 bases at V and 1 base at J; junction bases unmatched: 4. Germline CDR1 and CDR2: SNHLY and FYNNEI.

This chain connects TRBV18 to TRBJ1-2; weak D call: TRBD1 (5 bases). The CDR3 runs 15 residues. Trimming shortened V by 8 bases and J by 5 bases, and 21 bases separated the two germline ends. Germline loops: CDR1 KGHSH, CDR2 LQKENI. CDR3 region: CASRPGGDSSYGYTF. As DNA, the CDR3 is TGTGCCAGCCGTCCGGGGGGGGATTCCTCTTATGGCTACACCTTC.

The V and J genes are TRBV19 and TRBJ1-1; TRBD1 matches at 10 bases. Germline CDR1 LNHDA, CDR2 SQIVND (reference sequence). With 5 bases clipped from V and 10 bases from J, the junction kept 13 bases outside the gene matches. This CDR3 region has 15 residues. The CDR3 sequence is CASSPGQGQFAGAFF. CDR3 sequence (DNA): TGTGCCAGTAGTCCGGGACAGGGGCAGTTTGCTGGAGCTTTCTTT.

This clone was seen only once. The gene calls are TRBV5-1 and TRBJ2-3; 12 bases match TRBD2. V lost 7 bases, J lost 3 bases, and 3 bases stayed unmatched. Looked up from germline, CDR1 is SGHRS and CDR2 is YFSETQ. The CDR3 contains 14 residues. The CDR3 region has the DNA TGCGCCAGCCAGACTAGCGGGAGAACAGATACGCAGTATTTT. Its translation: CASQTSGRTDTQYF. The full variable domain, in which reference TRBV5-1 and TRBJ2-3 provide the parts outside the CDR3, is KAGVTQTPRYLIKTRGQQVTLSCSPISGHRSVSWYQQTPGQGLQFLFEYFSETQRNKGNFPGRFSGRQFSNSRSEMNVSTLELGDSALYLCASQTSGRTDTQYFGPGTRLTVL.

The gene calls are TRBV6-1 and TRBJ1-5; no clear D. The CDR3 runs to 12 residues. Germline V CDR1 and CDR2: MNHNS, SASEGT. V dropped 0 bases and J dropped 6 bases, with 3 bases sitting between them. CDR3 bases: TGTGCCAGCAGTGAAGCTCGTCAGCCCCAGCATTTT. Its translation: CASSEARQPQHF.

V gene TRBV6-1 combines with J gene TRBJ1-1; possible D gene TRBD1, 6 bases. The CDR3 covers 12 residues. With 6 bases removed from V and 7 bases from J, the gap between germline ends came to 12 bases. CDR1 is MNHNS, CDR2 SASEGT, per germline. The CDR3 nucleotides are TGTGCCAGCAGGAAACAGGGCGGTGAAGCTTTCTTT. It is translated as CASRKQGGEAFF.

This rearrangement joins TRBV24-1 to TRBJ2-2; D gene uncertain. The V end was cut by 5 bases, the J end by 4 bases, with 7 bases between. Germline CDR1 and CDR2: KGHDR and SFDVKD. The CDR3 is made up of 13 amino acids. The CDR3 DNA reads as TGTGCCACCAGTGGGCACAGCACCGGGGAGCTGTTTTTT. As protein: CATSGHSTGELFF.

The chain recombines TRBV27 with TRBJ2-7; TRBD2 is a possible D gene (6 bases). Germline V gene sequence: CDR1 MNHEY, CDR2 SMNVEV (reference sequence). The CDR3 totals 17 residues. Trimming took off 6 bases at V and 1 base at J, with 22 bases between the two ends. CDR3 amino acids: CASSQSGSSALSYEQYF. The CDR3 DNA reads TGTGCCAGCAGCCAGTCCGGATCTAGCGCGCTTTCCTACGAGCAGTACTTC.

The CDR3 spells CASSQAGGETQYF. The CDR3 coding sequence is TGCGCCAGCAGCCAAGCAGGGGGGGAGACCCAGTACTTC. The V and J genes are TRBV4-3 and TRBJ2-5; TRBD1 is a possible D gene (7 bases). Germline V gene lookup returns CDR1 LGHNA and CDR2 YSLEER. Trimming left V 1 base short and J 5 bases short, with 8 bases between. There are 13 residues in the CDR3.

V is TRBV7-3 and J is TRBJ1-6; unclear D gene. V was pared by 5 bases and J by 7 bases, with 12 bases between. Germline V gives CDR1 SGHTA, CDR2 FQGTGA. The CDR3 covers 14 residues. CDR3 nucleotide sequence: TGTGCCAGCAGCCCACGGGGATGGAATTCACCCCTCCACTTT. It encodes CASSPRGWNSPLHF. The whole variable domain, filled in from reference TRBV7-3 and TRBJ1-6, reads GAGVSQTPSNKVTEKGKYVELRCDPISGHTALYWYRQSLGQGPEFLIYFQGTGAADDSGLPNDRFFAVRPEGSVSTLKIQRTERGDSAVYLCASSPRGWNSPLHFGNGTRLTVT.

J is TRBJ2-2 and V is TRBV5-1; the D is unclear. Trimming cost V 2 bases and J 4 bases, with 9 bases left between them. The CDR3 contains 14 residues. The germline CDR1 and CDR2 sequences are SGHRS and YFSETQ. This CDR3 is CASSLSPSTGELFF. DNA of the CDR3: TGCGCCAGCAGCTTAAGCCCAAGCACCGGGGAGCTGTTTTTT.

V usage is TRBV11-3 and J usage is TRBJ2-3; TRBD2 aligns across 11 bases. Germline V gene sequence: CDR1 SGHNT, CDR2 YENEEA. This CDR3 has 17 residues. The ends lost 1 base at V and 5 bases at J; junction bases unmatched: 8. CDR3 DNA: TGTGCCAGCAGCTTAGGGGCACTAGCGGGAGCACAAGATACGCAGTATTTT. Amino acids: CASSLGALAGAQDTQYF. The full variable domain, rest sourced from reference TRBV11-3 and TRBJ2-3, is EAGVVQSPRYKIIEKKQPVAFWCNPISGHNTLYWYLQNLGQGPELLIRYENEEAVDDSQLPKDRFSAERLKGVDSTLKIQPAELGDSAVYLCASSLGALAGAQDTQYFGPGTRLTVL.

This clone was seen a single time. The chain couples TRBV18 to TRBJ2-1; TRBD1 is a possible D gene (6 bases). The CDR3 sequence is 12 residues long. Germline-derived CDR1 and CDR2 are KGHSH and LQKENI. V lost 5 bases, J lost 4 bases, and 6 bases lay in between. The CDR3 DNA reads TGTGCCAGCTCAGGACAGTACAATGAGCAGTTCTTC. Amino acid sequence: CASSGQYNEQFF.

The chain links TRBV18 to TRBJ1-2; TRBD1 aligns across 8 bases. Germline CDR1 KGHSH, CDR2 LQKENI. V shed 0 bases and J 1 base; nucleotides not matched to a gene: 4. This CDR3 has 16 residues. The CDR3 here is CASSPPGGQVNYGYTF. The CDR3 nucleotides read TGTGCCAGCTCACCACCGGGGGGACAGGTTAACTATGGCTACACCTTC. Filled out from reference TRBV18 and TRBJ1-2, the complete variable domain reads NAGVMQNPRHLVRRRGQEARLRCSPMKGHSHVYWYRQLPEEGLKFMVYLQKENIIDESGMPKERFSAEFPKEGPSILRIQQVVRGDSAAYFCASSPPGGQVNYGYTFGSGTRLTVV.

This clone was recorded a few times. The chain joins TRBV6-1 to TRBJ2-7; TRBD1 aligns across 8 bases. The trim removed 2 bases at V and 2 bases at J, leaving 2 bases unmatched. This CDR3 spans 14 amino acids. Germline V gives CDR1 MNHNS, CDR2 SASEGT. CDR3 protein: CASSEWTGTYEQYF. CDR3 coding DNA: TGTGCCAGCAGTGAATGGACAGGGACCTACGAGCAGTACTTC.

This clone was found a few times. J is TRBJ1-5 and V is TRBV2, with TRBD1 matching over 7 bases. J gave up 0 bases and V 5 bases, and 13 bases lay outside the gene matches. CDR1 is SNHLY and CDR2 is FYNNEI in the germline V gene. The CDR3 extends over 18 amino acids. This chain's CDR3 is CASSPSTGRGYSNQPQHF. The CDR3 nucleotides are TGTGCCAGCAGTCCTTCGACAGGGCGAGGGTATAGCAATCAGCCCCAGCATTTT.

This clone came up once. The chain combines TRBV18 with TRBJ2-7; D might be TRBD2 (5 bases). The CDR3 sequence is 16 residues long. V lost 3 bases to trimming and J lost 3 bases, with 18 bases between them. CDR1 and CDR2 (germline): KGHSH, LQKENI. The CDR3 DNA is TGTGCCAGCTCACCTAACATGGGGAGCGCCCTCTACGAGCAGTACTTC. Residues: CASSPNMGSALYEQYF.

The chain is built from TRBV2 and TRBJ1-6; 9 bases align to TRBD1. The CDR3 is 14 amino acids. Germline CDR1 is SNHLY and CDR2 is FYNNEI. Trimming at V came to 7 bases and at J to 7 bases, leaving 5 bases not matched to a gene. The CDR3 nucleotides read TGTGCCAGCAACCCCGGGACAGGGAATTCACCCCTCCACTTT. Amino acid sequence: CASNPGTGNSPLHF.

The V gene is TRBV5-8, the J gene TRBJ2-2, with 8 positions matching TRBD2. This CDR3 is built from 16 residues. J lost 1 base, V lost 4 bases, and 6 bases had no gene match. The germline V gene encodes CDR1 SGHTS and CDR2 YDEGEE. In DNA, the CDR3 is TGTGCCAGCAGCGTGCGCAGCGGGGGGAACACCGGGGAGCTGTTTTTT. Amino acid sequence: CASSVRSGGNTGELFF.

The chain has TRBV3-1 (or the pseudogene TRBV3-2) and TRBJ2-1; 7 positions agree with TRBD2. The CDR3 spans 14 residues. Germline values: CDR1 LGHDT, CDR2 YNNKEL (reference sequence). The J segment lost 7 bases and the V segment lost 6 bases, leaving 9 bases of the junction unmatched. The CDR3: CASSLLAVRNEQFF. CDR3 nucleotide sequence: TGTGCCAGCAGTCTTCTAGCGGTTCGGAATGAGCAGTTCTTC.

V is TRBV20-1 and J is TRBJ2-5; D is unresolved. CDR1 and CDR2 from the germline V gene are DFQATT and SNEGSKA (reference sequence). The ends were cut back, 5 bases at V and 7 bases at J, with 8 bases in the middle. This CDR3 contains 10 residues. The CDR3 DNA reads as TGCAGTGCTGTTCTAGTGACCCAGTACTTC. Its protein product is CSAVLVTQYF.

The chain carries TRBV2 and TRBJ2-2, with D tentatively TRBD2 (5 bases). There are 13 residues in the CDR3. The germline V gene has CDR1 SNHLY and CDR2 FYNNEI. V was shortened by 8 bases and J by 0 bases, with 7 bases between the two germline ends. The CDR3 bases are TGTGCCAGCGGACTTTCGAACACCGGGGAGCTGTTTTTT. The encoded protein is CASGLSNTGELFF.

V usage is TRBV4-1 and J usage is TRBJ2-3; 9 bases agree with TRBD2. Looked up from germline, CDR1 is MGHRA and CDR2 is YSYEKL. The CDR3 is made up of 16 amino acids. V trimming: 0 bases; J trimming: 5 bases; junction bases outside the gene matches: 6. CDR3 in DNA: TGCGCCAGCAGCCAAGATGCTAGCGGGATGAGAGATACGCAGTATTTT. Its translation is CASSQDASGMRDTQYF.

This clone has just one count. The gene calls are TRBV7-2 and TRBJ1-1; no reliable D call. V lost 4 bases and J lost 5, with 17 bases in between. This CDR3 contains 15 residues. Germline CDR1 reads SGHTA; CDR2 reads FQGNSA. The CDR3 protein is CASSYSGVGWTEAFF. CDR3 DNA sequence: TGTGCCAGCAGCTATTCCGGGGTAGGATGGACTGAAGCTTTCTTT.

The J gene is TRBJ2-7, the V gene TRBV5-6, with TRBD1 matching over 8 bases. The CDR3 sequence is 15 residues long. The germline V gene encodes CDR1 SGHDT and CDR2 YYEEEE. V lost 2 bases and J lost 4; bases outside the gene matches: 8. CDR3 bases: TGTGCCAGCAGCTTTAGATTCCAGGGGGCATACGAGCAGTACTTC. This encodes CASSFRFQGAYEQYF.

This rearrangement joins TRBV7-9 to TRBJ1-5; D not certain. Per germline, CDR1 SEHNR and CDR2 FQNEAQ (reference sequence). The CDR3 loop spans 11 amino acids. Deletions cut 4 bases from V and 9 bases from J, with 7 bases between. CDR3 sequence reads: CASSSGGPQHF. In DNA, the CDR3 is TGTGCCAGCAGCTCCGGAGGGCCCCAGCATTTT.

This clone is a singleton in its sample. The chain has TRBV7-9 and TRBJ2-5; TRBD2 agrees at 13 bases. Germline values: CDR1 SEHNR, CDR2 FQNEAQ (reference sequence). The CDR3 has 16 amino acids. J gave up 4 bases and V 4 bases, and 6 bases lay outside the gene matches. CDR3 in amino acids: CASSSLTSGGRETQYF. The CDR3 nucleotides are TGTGCCAGCAGCTCCCTGACTAGCGGGGGGCGAGAGACCCAGTACTTC.

This clone appeared once. This chain connects TRBV7-2 to TRBJ2-7; 9 nucleotides line up with TRBD2. Looked up from germline, CDR1 is SGHTA and CDR2 is FQGNSA. The CDR3 consists of 15 residues. V dropped 3 bases and J dropped 9; count of bases not matched to a gene: 12. This CDR3 reads CASSFSVAGVGGQYF. The CDR3 nucleotides are TGTGCCAGCAGCTTTTCTGTAGCGGGAGTGGGTGGGCAGTACTTC.

V usage is TRBV13 and J usage is TRBJ2-5, with 11 bases lining up with TRBD2. The CDR3 totals 15 residues. After removal of 5 bases from V and 2 bases from J, the junction contained 4 bases not matched to a gene. CDR1 is PRHDT and CDR2 is FYEKMQ in the germline V gene (reference sequence). CDR3 residues: CASSKTSGEQETQYF. The CDR3 bases are TGTGCCAGCAGCAAGACTAGCGGGGAACAAGAGACCCAGTACTTC. The variable domain in full, with the rest retrieved from reference TRBV13 and TRBJ2-5, is AAGVIQSPRHLIKEKRETATLKCYPIPRHDTVYWYQQGPGQDPQFLISFYEKMQSDKGSIPDRFSAQQFSDYHSELNMSSLELGDSALYFCASSKTSGEQETQYFGPGTRLLVL.

The chain combines TRBV10-3 with TRBJ1-6, with a weak D call TRBD1 (6 bases). The CDR3 runs to 15 residues. V was shortened by 7 bases and J by 5 bases, with 15 bases between the two germline ends. Germline V lookup: CDR1 ENHRY, CDR2 SYGVKD. CDR3 region: CAINAGDWDNSPLHF. The CDR3 DNA reads TGTGCCATCAACGCAGGGGATTGGGATAATTCACCCCTCCACTTT.

This rearrangement joins TRBV9 to TRBJ2-3; tentatively, D is TRBD2 (5 bases). The CDR3 length is 15 residues. Germline values: CDR1 SGDLS, CDR2 YYNGEE. Trimming took 5 bases from V and 2 from J, leaving 15 bases between them. CDR3: CASSLVGGSTDTQYF. CDR3 in DNA: TGTGCCAGCAGTCTGGTGGGCGGGTCCACAGATACGCAGTATTTT.